This TCR beta chain originates from a study of cytomegalovirus exposure and HLA in healthy donors. Regarding the study as a whole: Earlier analysis yielded a pattern in which most TCR beta V segments were productive about 90% or about 30% of the time.

Germline-derived CDR1 and CDR2 are WSHSY and SAAADI. The CDR3 consists of 15 residues. V dropped 5 bases and J dropped 5; count of bases not matched to a gene: 6. As regards this clone: Its antigen is unidentified.

Vbeta (60) and Jbeta (13) primers were used in the PCR. Original analysis: A later analysis counted 65 million to 90 million unique TCR beta chains, around 11 million shared. Measured with immunoSEQ multiplex PCR; TCRdb has only the in-frame clones, and not every one. V, J and clone size are those of that table, while D and trimming were read from the DNA. Here the sample spans about 160,000 clones, over 80% being singletons. The material sequenced was PBMCs. The TCR originated in a male donor in good health and CMV-seropositive. This chain uses TRBV10-2 with TRBJ2-1; 10 bases match TRBD2. The CDR3 loop is CASSRVAGGNNEQFF. The CDR3 DNA is TGCGCCAGCAGTCGGGTAGCGGGAGGTAACAATGAGCAGTTCTTC.